These 3 T cell receptor beta chains originate from one sample sequenced in a study of T cell repertoires in cytomegalovirus infection. MiXCR, run by TCRdb on the reads, gives a single entry per CDR3 protein. Altogether just over 300,000 distinct CDR3 sequences are present, around a sixth being singletons, with the ten largest covering 12%. Sequencing input: PBMCs. Every receptor here comes from a human donor in good health (CMV status not recorded). Some clones in this sample may be carry-over from other donors' samples.

The chain is built from TRBV7-3 and TRBJ2-2, with D unresolved. Germline loops: CDR1 SGHTA, CDR2 FQGTGA. Deletions cut 2 bases from V and 1 base from J, with 8 bases between. This CDR3 is 15 amino acids long. CDR3 in amino acids: CASSLFGWNTGELFF. The CDR3, as DNA: TGTGCCAGCAGCTTATTCGGCTGGAACACCGGGGAGCTGTTTTTT.

In this sample, this clonotype turned up many times. CDR3 residues: CASSLAAGQGGPYEQYF. CDR3 DNA sequence: TGTGCCAGCAGCTTAGCCGCGGGACAGGGAGGGCCCTACGAGCAGTACTTC. The chain is built from TRBV7-9 and TRBJ2-7, with 9 nucleotides matching TRBD1. Trimming cost V 0 bases and J 2 bases; bases outside gene matches: 8. CDR3 length: 17 residues. Germline V gene sequence: CDR1 SEHNR, CDR2 FQNEAQ (reference sequence).

This clonotype showed up just a few times. The CDR3, as DNA: TGTGCCGAGTCCGGCGGGGACTCCTACGAGCAGTACTTC. Translating it yields CAESGGDSYEQYF. The chain carries TRBV28 and TRBJ2-7; weak D call: TRBD2 (6 bases). V shed 11 bases and J shed 0 bases, with 14 bases lying between them. In germline, CDR1 is MDHEN, CDR2 SYDVKM. The CDR3 has 13 residues. Complete variable domain (other parts from reference TRBV28 and TRBJ2-7): DVKVTQSSRYLVKRTGEKVFLECVQDMDHENMFWYRQDPGLGLRLIYFSYDVKMKEKGDIPEGYSVSREKKERFSLILESASTNQTSMYLCAESGGDSYEQYFGPGTRLTVT.